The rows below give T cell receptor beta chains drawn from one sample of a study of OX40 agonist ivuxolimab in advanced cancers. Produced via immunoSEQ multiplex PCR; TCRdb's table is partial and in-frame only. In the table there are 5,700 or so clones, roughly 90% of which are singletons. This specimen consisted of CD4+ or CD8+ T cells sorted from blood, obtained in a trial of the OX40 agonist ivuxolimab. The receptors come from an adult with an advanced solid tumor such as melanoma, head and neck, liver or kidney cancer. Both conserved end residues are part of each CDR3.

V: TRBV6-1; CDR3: CATFIGGEQFF
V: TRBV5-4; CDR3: CASSRRDSYEQYF
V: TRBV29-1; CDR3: CSVEDWGQHYGYTF
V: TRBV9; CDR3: CASSVNTGELFF
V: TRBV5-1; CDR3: CASRQGNEQYF
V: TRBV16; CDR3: CASSPGVAGYEQYF
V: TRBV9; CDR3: CASSVAGTNYEQYF
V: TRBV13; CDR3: CASSSGTSGGLKTTQYF
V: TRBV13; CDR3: CASTPPARGTSGSPTGELFF
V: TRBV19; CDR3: CASTEGQYYNEQFF
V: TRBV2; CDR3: CASSDPGELNEQFF
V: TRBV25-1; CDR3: CASSDNIWEQYF
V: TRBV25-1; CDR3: CASSADGQGYTDTQYF
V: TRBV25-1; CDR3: CASSEFGAREAFF
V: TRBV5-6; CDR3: CASSIGREWFF
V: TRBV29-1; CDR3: CSATEGSSYNEQFF
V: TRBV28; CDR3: CASSFMWTTNTEAFF
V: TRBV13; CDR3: CASSFRSYNEQFF
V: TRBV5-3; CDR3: CARSLGDRTNTGELFF
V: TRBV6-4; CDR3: CASSEFGGPLYEQYF
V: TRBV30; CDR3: CAWELTDTQYF
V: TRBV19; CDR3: CASSIDPGETQYF
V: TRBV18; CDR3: CASSPAGTAEPNEQFF
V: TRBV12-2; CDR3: CASPLLARGFYNEQFF
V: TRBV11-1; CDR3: CASSYEIETQYF
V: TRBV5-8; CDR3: CASSRRFPSYPTDTQYF
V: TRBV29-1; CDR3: CSVGLAPYEQYF
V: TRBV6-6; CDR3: CASRGTGGEQYF
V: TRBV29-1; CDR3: CSVAGTYGYTF
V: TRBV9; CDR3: CASSAIDRGFHEQYF
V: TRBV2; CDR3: CASSVDTNQETQYF
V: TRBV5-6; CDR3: CASSNKETGELFF
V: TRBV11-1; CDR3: CASSFLLGTYEQYF
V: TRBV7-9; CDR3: CASSSRLAGVADTQYF
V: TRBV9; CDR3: CASSVGTDTQYF
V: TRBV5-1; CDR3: CASSLRGPDEQYF
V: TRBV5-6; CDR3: CASSSRQGAGELFF
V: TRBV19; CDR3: CASGFGVLEKLFF
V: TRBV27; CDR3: CASSRGDIQYF
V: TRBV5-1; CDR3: CASSPAGPNTEAFF
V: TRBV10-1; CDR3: CASSESNGRVGEQFF
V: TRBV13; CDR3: CASSLAQGLSYEQYF
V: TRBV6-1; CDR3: CASSTDRVFFGTQYF
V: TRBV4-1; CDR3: CASSQGDREAFF
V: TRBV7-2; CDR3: CASSSQYGQSLTYEQYF
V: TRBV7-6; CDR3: CASSLLRETYNEQFF
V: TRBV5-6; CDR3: CASSLGREYEQYF
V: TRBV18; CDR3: CASSPPETYEQYF
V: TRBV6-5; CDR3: CASSGTPLEDTEAFF
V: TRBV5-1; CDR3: CASSLGEDTGELFF
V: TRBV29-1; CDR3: CSVLAANTGELFF
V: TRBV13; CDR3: CASSSTPLTGRETQYF
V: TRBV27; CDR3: CASSLGEAYGYTF